A selection of T cell receptor beta chains follows, all from one sample in a study of T cell responses to AZD1222 COVID-19 vaccine. Sequencing used immunoSEQ multiplex PCR; TCRdb keeps in-frame clones, though not all of them. The sample holds around 140,000 clones, approximately 92% seen once. Sequenced here: peripheral blood, sampled on day 0 of AZD1222 vaccination. The receptors derive from an adult in good health. CDR3s include the opening cysteine and the closing phenylalanine or tryptophan. Fields, in order: D gene, clone size, J gene, CDR3 length, V gene, CDR3 DNA, CDR3 protein. A D gene is named only where the DNA matches it firmly. Rows may omit the clone size; those that give it use once, few, many or a size class.

D gene: TRBD1
clone size: -
J gene: TRBJ2-7
CDR3 length: 16
V gene: TRBV15
CDR3 DNA: TGTGCCACCAGCAGGGACCAGGGGGCGGTCTCCTACGAGCAGTACTTC
CDR3 protein: CATSRDQGAVSYEQYF

D gene: TRBD1
clone size: -
J gene: TRBJ2-7
CDR3 length: 13
V gene: TRBV13
CDR3 DNA: TGTGCCAGCAGCCCCGGACAGGGTATTAAGAAGTACTTC
CDR3 protein: CASSPGQGIKKYF

D gene: -
clone size: -
J gene: TRBJ2-6
CDR3 length: 15
V gene: TRBV15
CDR3 DNA: TGTGCCACCAGCAGTCCCGCCCTCGGGGCCAACGTCCTGACTTTC
CDR3 protein: CATSSPALGANVLTF

D gene: TRBD1
clone size: many
J gene: TRBJ1-2
CDR3 length: 16
V gene: TRBV9
CDR3 DNA: TGTGCCAGCAGCGCGACACCGGGACAGGGGCTTCGTGGCTACACCTTC
CDR3 protein: CASSATPGQGLRGYTF

D gene: TRBD1
clone size: -
J gene: TRBJ1-2
CDR3 length: 16
V gene: TRBV3-1/TRBV3-2
CDR3 DNA: TGTGCCAGCAGCCATACAGACAGGGCCGCTAACTATGGCTACACCTTC
CDR3 protein: CASSHTDRAANYGYTF

D gene: -
clone size: -
J gene: TRBJ2-3
CDR3 length: 14
V gene: TRBV7-8
CDR3 DNA: TGTGCCAGCAGCTTAGCGGGAATCACAGATACGCAGTATTTT
CDR3 protein: CASSLAGITDTQYF

D gene: -
clone size: -
J gene: TRBJ2-7
CDR3 length: 13
V gene: TRBV11-1
CDR3 DNA: TGTGCCAGCAGCTTAGCGTACGGCTACGAGCAGTACTTC
CDR3 protein: CASSLAYGYEQYF

D gene: TRBD1
clone size: -
J gene: TRBJ1-4
CDR3 length: 18
V gene: TRBV25-1
CDR3 DNA: TGTGCCAGCAGTGTACCGGGACAGGGGGCCTCCCCTAGGGAAAAACTGTTTTTT
CDR3 protein: CASSVPGQGASPREKLFF

D gene: TRBD1
clone size: few
J gene: TRBJ1-1
CDR3 length: 15
V gene: TRBV19
CDR3 DNA: TGTGCCAGTAGTATAGGAGGACAGGGAAACGTTGAAGCTTTCTTT
CDR3 protein: CASSIGGQGNVEAFF

D gene: -
clone size: few
J gene: TRBJ2-7
CDR3 length: 11
V gene: TRBV2
CDR3 DNA: TGTGCCAGCGGTTACGCCTACGAGCAGTACTTC
CDR3 protein: CASGYAYEQYF

D gene: -
clone size: few
J gene: TRBJ1-1
CDR3 length: 13
V gene: TRBV30
CDR3 DNA: TGTGCCCCCGACGTACTAGCGGGGACTGAAGCTTTCTTT
CDR3 protein: CAPDVLAGTEAFF

D gene: -
clone size: -
J gene: TRBJ2-3
CDR3 length: 15
V gene: TRBV27
CDR3 DNA: TGTGCCAGCAACTCTTGGGGTGGGGGCACAGATACGCAGTATTTT
CDR3 protein: CASNSWGGGTDTQYF

D gene: -
clone size: -
J gene: TRBJ1-3
CDR3 length: 15
V gene: TRBV5-1
CDR3 DNA: TGCGCCAGCAGCTTGGCTCCGGACTCTGGAAACACCATATATTTT
CDR3 protein: CASSLAPDSGNTIYF

D gene: -
clone size: -
J gene: TRBJ1-4
CDR3 length: 11
V gene: TRBV28
CDR3 DNA: TGTGCCAGCAGGGTGCGGGAAAAACTGTTTTTT
CDR3 protein: CASRVREKLFF

D gene: -
clone size: -
J gene: TRBJ2-7
CDR3 length: 14
V gene: TRBV6-5
CDR3 DNA: TGTGCCAGCAGTAGTAGTGCTCCCTCCTACGAGCAGTACTTC
CDR3 protein: CASSSSAPSYEQYF

D gene: -
clone size: once
J gene: TRBJ1-2
CDR3 length: 12
V gene: TRBV10-2
CDR3 DNA: TGCGCCAGCAGTGATAGGGACTATGGCTACACCTTC
CDR3 protein: CASSDRDYGYTF

D gene: -
clone size: -
J gene: TRBJ2-7
CDR3 length: 16
V gene: TRBV29-1
CDR3 DNA: TGCAGCGTTGAAGAGGGTATAAGGGGGGACTCCTACGAGCAGTACTTC
CDR3 protein: CSVEEGIRGDSYEQYF

D gene: -
clone size: -
J gene: TRBJ1-5
CDR3 length: 15
V gene: TRBV5-6
CDR3 DNA: TGTGCCAGCAGCTCGCGGACAGTTCAGGGTCAGCCCCAGCATTTT
CDR3 protein: CASSSRTVQGQPQHF

D gene: -
clone size: -
J gene: TRBJ1-2
CDR3 length: 12
V gene: TRBV5-6
CDR3 DNA: TGTGCCAGCAGCTTGTTGTGGGATGGCTACACCTTC
CDR3 protein: CASSLLWDGYTF

D gene: -
clone size: once
J gene: TRBJ2-7
CDR3 length: 15
V gene: TRBV4-1
CDR3 DNA: TGCGCCAGCAGCCAAGTTGGGCAGGGGGGCGGCGAGCAGTACTTC
CDR3 protein: CASSQVGQGGGEQYF

D gene: -
clone size: once
J gene: TRBJ1-1
CDR3 length: 15
V gene: TRBV5-1
CDR3 DNA: TGCGCCAGCAGCTGGGGTGCACGGAAGAACACTGAAGCTTTCTTT
CDR3 protein: CASSWGARKNTEAFF

D gene: TRBD2
clone size: -
J gene: TRBJ2-1
CDR3 length: 14
V gene: TRBV2
CDR3 DNA: TGTGCCAGCACGGGTAGCGGGGGATACAATGAGCAGTTCTTC
CDR3 protein: CASTGSGGYNEQFF

D gene: -
clone size: -
J gene: TRBJ1-4
CDR3 length: 14
V gene: TRBV5-6
CDR3 DNA: TGTGCCAGCAGCCGAGGGTTATTTAATGAAAAACTGTTTTTT
CDR3 protein: CASSRGLFNEKLFF

D gene: TRBD2
clone size: once
J gene: TRBJ2-1
CDR3 length: 12
V gene: TRBV30
CDR3 DNA: TGTGCCTGTAGCGGGAGCGCCTATGAGCAGTTCTTC
CDR3 protein: CACSGSAYEQFF

D gene: -
clone size: -
J gene: TRBJ1-2
CDR3 length: 15
V gene: TRBV6-1
CDR3 DNA: TGTGCCAGCAGTGAACGGGCAGTACCTAACTATGGCTACACCTTC
CDR3 protein: CASSERAVPNYGYTF

D gene: -
clone size: once
J gene: TRBJ2-5
CDR3 length: 15
V gene: TRBV14
CDR3 DNA: TGTGCCAGCAGGGTATCGGGACGGCCCCAAGAGACCCAGTACTTC
CDR3 protein: CASRVSGRPQETQYF

D gene: TRBD1
clone size: -
J gene: TRBJ2-7
CDR3 length: 15
V gene: TRBV4-1
CDR3 DNA: TGCGCCAGCAGCCCGGCGACAGGGTCTCCCTACGAGCAGTACTTC
CDR3 protein: CASSPATGSPYEQYF

D gene: TRBD1
clone size: -
J gene: TRBJ1-1
CDR3 length: 16
V gene: TRBV5-4
CDR3 DNA: TGTGCCAGCAGCTTGGGTTATGGGACAGGGAGCACTGAAGCTTTCTTT
CDR3 protein: CASSLGYGTGSTEAFF

D gene: -
clone size: -
J gene: TRBJ1-1
CDR3 length: 11
V gene: TRBV20-1
CDR3 DNA: TGCAGTGCCAGGGAAAACACTGAAGCTTTCTTT
CDR3 protein: CSARENTEAFF

D gene: -
clone size: -
J gene: TRBJ2-2
CDR3 length: 11
V gene: TRBV3-1/TRBV3-2
CDR3 DNA: TGTGCCAGCAGCCTCTATAGGGAGCTGTTTTTT
CDR3 protein: CASSLYRELFF

D gene: TRBD2
clone size: -
J gene: TRBJ2-7
CDR3 length: 13
V gene: TRBV6-5
CDR3 DNA: TGTGCCAGCAGTTGGGCGGGAGCCTACGAGCAGTACTTC
CDR3 protein: CASSWAGAYEQYF

D gene: -
clone size: once
J gene: TRBJ2-1
CDR3 length: 13
V gene: TRBV28
CDR3 DNA: TGTGCCAGCTGGGAGAACTCCTACAATGAGCAGTTCTTC
CDR3 protein: CASWENSYNEQFF

D gene: -
clone size: -
J gene: TRBJ2-3
CDR3 length: 19
V gene: TRBV5-6
CDR3 DNA: TGTGCCAGCAGCTTGTGGAAGACGCGGCACGGAGGTATAACAGATACGCAGTATTTT
CDR3 protein: CASSLWKTRHGGITDTQYF

D gene: -
clone size: -
J gene: TRBJ2-1
CDR3 length: 12
V gene: TRBV27
CDR3 DNA: TGTGCCAGCAGTCCACCTAGTATTGAGCAGTTCTTC
CDR3 protein: CASSPPSIEQFF

D gene: -
clone size: -
J gene: TRBJ2-2
CDR3 length: 14
V gene: TRBV4-1
CDR3 DNA: TGCGCCAGCAGCCAATGGGGGACAACCGGGGAGCTGTTTTTT
CDR3 protein: CASSQWGTTGELFF

D gene: -
clone size: once
J gene: TRBJ1-1
CDR3 length: 13
V gene: TRBV30
CDR3 DNA: TGTGCCTGGGGGGACACCGTGAACACTGAAGCTTTCTTT
CDR3 protein: CAWGDTVNTEAFF

D gene: TRBD1
clone size: -
J gene: TRBJ1-2
CDR3 length: 17
V gene: TRBV27
CDR3 DNA: TGTGCCAGCAGTAGGGGTCGAAGAGGGGCAGGGGGCTATGGCTACACCTTC
CDR3 protein: CASSRGRRGAGGYGYTF

D gene: -
clone size: -
J gene: TRBJ2-7
CDR3 length: 14
V gene: TRBV28
CDR3 DNA: TGTGCCAGCAGTTTAGGAGCGACAGTCTACGAGCAGTACTTC
CDR3 protein: CASSLGATVYEQYF

D gene: -
clone size: -
J gene: TRBJ1-4
CDR3 length: 15
V gene: TRBV2
CDR3 DNA: TGTGCCAGCAGTGTTGGTTGGCTCGGTAATGAAAAACTGTTTTTT
CDR3 protein: CASSVGWLGNEKLFF

D gene: -
clone size: -
J gene: TRBJ1-2
CDR3 length: 13
V gene: TRBV28
CDR3 DNA: TGTGCCAGTAGCCCCGGGGTGGGATATGGCTACACCTTC
CDR3 protein: CASSPGVGYGYTF

D gene: -
clone size: -
J gene: TRBJ2-7
CDR3 length: 11
V gene: TRBV7-2
CDR3 DNA: TGTGCCAGCAGCTTAGTGGGTGTCCAGTACTTC
CDR3 protein: CASSLVGVQYF

D gene: -
clone size: -
J gene: TRBJ1-1
CDR3 length: 14
V gene: TRBV11-2
CDR3 DNA: TGTGCCAGCAGACCAAATACAGGGCGCACTGAAGCTTTCTTT
CDR3 protein: CASRPNTGRTEAFF

D gene: -
clone size: -
J gene: TRBJ2-7
CDR3 length: 14
V gene: TRBV6-1
CDR3 DNA: TGTGCCAGCAGTGAAACGACAGCCTCCTACGAGCAGTACTTC
CDR3 protein: CASSETTASYEQYF

D gene: -
clone size: -
J gene: TRBJ1-1
CDR3 length: 14
V gene: TRBV4-1
CDR3 DNA: TGCGCCAGCAGCCAAGATTACGGGGCTCCTGAAGCTTTCTTT
CDR3 protein: CASSQDYGAPEAFF

D gene: TRBD1
clone size: once
J gene: TRBJ1-1
CDR3 length: 15
V gene: TRBV7-2
CDR3 DNA: TGTGCCAGCAATAAACCAGGGGGCAGGAACACTGAAGCTTTCTTT
CDR3 protein: CASNKPGGRNTEAFF

D gene: -
clone size: -
J gene: TRBJ2-6
CDR3 length: 14
V gene: TRBV27
CDR3 DNA: TGTGCCAGCAGTTTAAGTGGTGGGGCCAACGTCCTGACTTTC
CDR3 protein: CASSLSGGANVLTF

D gene: TRBD1
clone size: -
J gene: TRBJ1-6
CDR3 length: 15
V gene: TRBV5-6
CDR3 DNA: TGTGCCAGCAGCCCCAGACAGGGTTATAATTCACCCCTCCACTTT
CDR3 protein: CASSPRQGYNSPLHF

D gene: -
clone size: -
J gene: TRBJ1-2
CDR3 length: 13
V gene: TRBV28
CDR3 DNA: TGTGCCAGCAGTTTAGGGACATTGTATGGCTACACCTTC
CDR3 protein: CASSLGTLYGYTF

D gene: -
clone size: -
J gene: TRBJ1-2
CDR3 length: 12
V gene: TRBV7-9
CDR3 DNA: TGTGCCACCCCGGGCAGGTACTATGGCTACACCTTC
CDR3 protein: CATPGRYYGYTF

D gene: -
clone size: -
J gene: TRBJ2-7
CDR3 length: 12
V gene: TRBV3-1/TRBV3-2
CDR3 DNA: TGTGCCAGCAGCCCCACTACCTACGAGCAGTACTTC
CDR3 protein: CASSPTTYEQYF

D gene: -
clone size: -
J gene: TRBJ2-1
CDR3 length: 12
V gene: TRBV12-3/TRBV12-4
CDR3 DNA: TGTGCCAGCAGTTTTCCCAGGGGCGGGCAGTTCTTC
CDR3 protein: CASSFPRGGQFF

D gene: TRBD1
clone size: -
J gene: TRBJ1-4
CDR3 length: 14
V gene: TRBV30
CDR3 DNA: TGTGCCTGTCCCGGGACAGGGGTCAATGAAAAACTGTTTTTT
CDR3 protein: CACPGTGVNEKLFF

D gene: -
clone size: -
J gene: TRBJ1-2
CDR3 length: 13
V gene: TRBV10-3
CDR3 DNA: TGTGCCATCAGGGGGGAACTTGGCTATGGCTACACCTTC
CDR3 protein: CAIRGELGYGYTF